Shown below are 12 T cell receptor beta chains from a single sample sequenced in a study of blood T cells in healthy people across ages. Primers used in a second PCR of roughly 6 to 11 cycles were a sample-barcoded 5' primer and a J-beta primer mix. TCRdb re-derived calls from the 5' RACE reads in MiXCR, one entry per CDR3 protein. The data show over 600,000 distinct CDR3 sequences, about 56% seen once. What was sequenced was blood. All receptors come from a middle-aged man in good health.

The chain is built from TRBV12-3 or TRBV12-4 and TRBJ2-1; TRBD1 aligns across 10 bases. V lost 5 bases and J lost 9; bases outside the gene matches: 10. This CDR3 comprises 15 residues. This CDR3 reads CASSMRGTGDSEQFF. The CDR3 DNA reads TGTGCCAGCAGTATGAGAGGGACAGGGGACAGTGAGCAGTTCTTC.

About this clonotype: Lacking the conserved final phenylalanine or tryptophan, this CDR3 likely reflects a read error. CDR3 region: CASSLSVPTDTQYS. CDR3 sequence (DNA): TGTGCCAGCAGCCTGTCGGTCCCAACAGATACGCAGTATTCT. The chain couples TRBV12-3 or TRBV12-4 to TRBJ2-3; D ambiguous. V lost 6 bases to trimming and J lost 3 bases, with 13 bases between them. The CDR3 is 14 amino acids.

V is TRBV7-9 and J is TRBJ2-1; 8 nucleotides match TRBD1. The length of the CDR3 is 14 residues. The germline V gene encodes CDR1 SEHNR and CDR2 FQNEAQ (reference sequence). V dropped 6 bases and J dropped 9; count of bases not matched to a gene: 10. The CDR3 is CASRRAGTGFEQFF. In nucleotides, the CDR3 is TGTGCCAGCAGACGCGCCGGGACAGGATTTGAGCAGTTCTTC.

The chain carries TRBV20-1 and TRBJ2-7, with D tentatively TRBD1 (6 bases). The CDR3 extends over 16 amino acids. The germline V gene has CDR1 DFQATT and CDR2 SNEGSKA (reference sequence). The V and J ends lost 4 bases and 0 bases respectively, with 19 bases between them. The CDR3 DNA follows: TGCAGTGCTATAACAGGGTTTAGGGGGAGCTCCTACGAGCAGTACTTC. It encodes CSAITGFRGSSYEQYF.

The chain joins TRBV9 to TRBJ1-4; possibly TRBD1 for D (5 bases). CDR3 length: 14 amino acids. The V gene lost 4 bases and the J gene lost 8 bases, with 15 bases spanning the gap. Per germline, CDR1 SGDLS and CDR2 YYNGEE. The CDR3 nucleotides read TGTGCCAGCAGCCCGAGGGGAGCGGAAGAAAAACTGTTTTTT. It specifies CASSPRGAEEKLFF.

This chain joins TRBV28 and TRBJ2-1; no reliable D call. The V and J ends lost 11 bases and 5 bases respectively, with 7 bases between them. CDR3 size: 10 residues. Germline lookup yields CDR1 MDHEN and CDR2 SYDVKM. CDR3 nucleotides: TGTGCCGGATGTCACAATGAGCAGTTCTTC. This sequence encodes CAGCHNEQFF.

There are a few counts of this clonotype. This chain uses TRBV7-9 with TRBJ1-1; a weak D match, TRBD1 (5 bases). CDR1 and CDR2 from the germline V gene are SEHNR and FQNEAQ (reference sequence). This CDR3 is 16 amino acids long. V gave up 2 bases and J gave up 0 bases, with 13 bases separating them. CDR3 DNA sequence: TGTGCCAGCAGCTTACGGGTAGGGGTAGTGAACACTGAAGCTTTCTTT. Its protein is CASSLRVGVVNTEAFF.

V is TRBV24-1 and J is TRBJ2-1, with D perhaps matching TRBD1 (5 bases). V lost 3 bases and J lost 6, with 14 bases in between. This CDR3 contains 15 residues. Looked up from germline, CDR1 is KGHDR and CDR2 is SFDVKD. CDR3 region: CATSDPGFLGNEQFF. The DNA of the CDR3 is TGTGCCACCAGTGATCCAGGGTTCTTGGGCAATGAGCAGTTCTTC.

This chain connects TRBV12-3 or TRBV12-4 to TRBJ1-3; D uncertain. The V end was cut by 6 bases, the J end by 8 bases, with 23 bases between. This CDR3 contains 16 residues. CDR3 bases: TGTGCCAGCAGCAACCCCGGGAGCGTAGGTCGGGACACCATATATTTT. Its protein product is CASSNPGSVGRDTIYF.

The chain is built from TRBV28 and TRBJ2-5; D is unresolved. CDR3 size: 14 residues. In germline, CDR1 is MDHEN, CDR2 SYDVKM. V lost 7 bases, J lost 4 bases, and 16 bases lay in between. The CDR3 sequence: CASIPARARETQYF. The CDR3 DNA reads TGTGCCAGCATCCCGGCCCGGGCCCGAGAGACCCAGTACTTC. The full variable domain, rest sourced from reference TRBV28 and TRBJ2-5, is DVKVTQSSRYLVKRTGEKVFLECVQDMDHENMFWYRQDPGLGLRLIYFSYDVKMKEKGDIPEGYSVSREKKERFSLILESASTNQTSMYLCASIPARARETQYFGPGTRLLVL.

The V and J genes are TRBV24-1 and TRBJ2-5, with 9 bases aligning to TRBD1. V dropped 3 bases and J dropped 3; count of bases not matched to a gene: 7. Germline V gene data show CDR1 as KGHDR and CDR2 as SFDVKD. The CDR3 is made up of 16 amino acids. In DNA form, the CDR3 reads TGTGCCACCAGTGATGCACAGGGGGCTCGAGAAGAGACCCAGTACTTC. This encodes CATSDAQGAREETQYF.

In DNA, the CDR3 is TGCAGTGCTAGAGTGGCGGGGGGGAACTACGAGCAGTACTTC. Its protein product is CSARVAGGNYEQYF. The chain uses TRBV20-1 and TRBJ2-7; 9 bases line up with TRBD2. V dropped 1 base and J dropped 3; count of bases not matched to a gene: 4. The CDR3 spans 14 residues. Germline V lookup: CDR1 DFQATT, CDR2 SNEGSKA (reference sequence).